This TCR beta chain was found in a study of shared clonotypes between healthy human individuals. Whole-study context: The study drew on a couple of women and a few men aged 18 to 49 as donors.

Sequenced by immunoSEQ multiplex PCR; TCRdb stores in-frame clones only, minus some. The sample has 450,000 to 500,000 clones; over 70% are singletons. The CDR3 contains 16 residues. Germline V gene lookup returns CDR1 KGHSH and CDR2 LQKENI. The J segment lost 0 bases and the V segment lost 2 bases, leaving 4 bases of the junction unmatched. V is TRBV18 and J is TRBJ2-5, with 9 bases identical to TRBD1. Material for sequencing was PBMCs. This clonotype was sampled from a woman in her thirties or forties in good health. Some clones in this sample may be carry-over from other donors' samples. DNA of the CDR3: TGTGCCAGCTCACCAACAGGGGGCCAGTACCAAGAGACCCAGTACTTC. It yields the protein CASSPTGGQYQETQYF.